The entry that follows covers one TCR beta chain sequence. This CDR3 region has 14 residues. J lost 2 bases, V lost 5 bases, and 4 bases had no gene match. CDR1 and CDR2 (germline): SQVTM, ANQGSEA. The sample belongs to a study of blood T cell repertoires in COVID-19. Study context: There were acute and convalescent COVID-19 samples, and they came from the United States, Italy and Spain. T cells, B-cell-depleted T cells, or PBMCs supplied cDNA or gDNA.

Original data processing: Nucleated cell number was recorded as an estimate derived from reference gene primer amplification. TCRdb's table, derived via immunoSEQ multiplex PCR, lists solely in-frame clones and lacks some. V, J and clone size are those of that table, while D and trimming were read from the DNA. The sample has 150,000 to 180,000 clones; 76% are singletons. Sequencing input: peripheral blood. The chain recombines TRBV29-1 with TRBJ2-5; 11 positions agree with TRBD1. The clonotype was recovered from a woman aged 80 or over with acute or convalescent COVID-19. CDR3 residues: CSVRDRGWQETQYF. The CDR3 DNA is TGCAGCGTTAGGGACAGGGGGTGGCAAGAGACCCAGTACTTC.